The clone carrying this T cell receptor (beta chain) occurred once. Germline V gene data show CDR1 as SGHNT and CDR2 as YENEEA. The CDR3 loop spans 14 amino acids. With V trimmed by 5 bases and J by 4 bases, 4 bases remained unmatched. Enrolled through a virtual design, the participants were between 18 and 89 years of age and came from under 25 US areas. The data belong to a study of blood T cell repertoires in COVID-19. Study summary: Samples representing acute and convalescent COVID-19 were sourced from the United States, Italy and Spain.

How the authors handled the data: Using reference gene primer amplification, nucleated cell counts were estimated. Clones were sequenced by immunoSEQ multiplex PCR, and TCRdb holds only the in-frame ones, with some missing. Clone size and V and J calls were adopted from that table, with D and trimming inferred from the DNA. The data show around 220,000 clones, roughly 90% seen once. This chain connects TRBV11-3 to TRBJ2-2; 7 positions agree with TRBD1. The clonotype was recovered from a man aged 25 to 40 who had been exposed to COVID-19. Sequencing was performed on PBMCs or T cells enriched from blood (not recorded which). CDR3 sequence: CASSRGRSTGELFF. Here the CDR3 DNA reads TGTGCCAGCAGCAGGGGGCGTAGCACCGGGGAGCTGTTTTTT.